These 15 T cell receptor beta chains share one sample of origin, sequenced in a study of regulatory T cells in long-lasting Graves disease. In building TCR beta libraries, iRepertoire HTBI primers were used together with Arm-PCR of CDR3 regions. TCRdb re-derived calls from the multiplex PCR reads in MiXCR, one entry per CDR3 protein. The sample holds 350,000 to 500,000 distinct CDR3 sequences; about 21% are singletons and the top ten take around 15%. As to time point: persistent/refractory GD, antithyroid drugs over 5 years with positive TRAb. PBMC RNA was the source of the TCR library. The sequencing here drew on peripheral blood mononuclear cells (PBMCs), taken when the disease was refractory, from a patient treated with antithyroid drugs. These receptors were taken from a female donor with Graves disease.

CDR3 DNA sequence: TGTGCCAGCAGCCAAGAGGGCAGCAGCTTCTCCTACGAGCAGTACTTC. This translates into CASSQEGSSFSYEQYF. The chain joins TRBV3-1 to TRBJ2-5; no clear D. The DNA end lines up better with TRBJ2-7; the J call may be wrong. Germline V CDR1 and CDR2: LGHDT, YNNKEL (reference sequence). The CDR3 length is 16 residues.

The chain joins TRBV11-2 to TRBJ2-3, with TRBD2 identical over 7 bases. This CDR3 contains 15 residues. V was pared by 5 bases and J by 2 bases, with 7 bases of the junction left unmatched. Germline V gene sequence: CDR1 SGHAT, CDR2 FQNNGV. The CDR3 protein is CASSPLAGLTDTQYF. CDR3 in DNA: TGTGCCAGCAGCCCTTTAGCGGGTCTCACAGATACGCAGTATTTT.

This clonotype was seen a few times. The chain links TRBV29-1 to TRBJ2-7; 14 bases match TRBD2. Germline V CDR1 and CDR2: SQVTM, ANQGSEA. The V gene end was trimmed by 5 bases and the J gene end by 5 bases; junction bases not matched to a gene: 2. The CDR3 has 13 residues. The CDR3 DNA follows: TGCAGCGTTCCGGGACTAGCGGGAGACGAGCAGTACTTC. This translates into CSVPGLAGDEQYF.

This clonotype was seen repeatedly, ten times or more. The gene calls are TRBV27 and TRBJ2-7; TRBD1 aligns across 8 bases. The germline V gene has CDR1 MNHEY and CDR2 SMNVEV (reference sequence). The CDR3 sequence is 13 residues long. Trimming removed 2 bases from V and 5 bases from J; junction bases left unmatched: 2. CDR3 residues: CASSLLTGDEQYF. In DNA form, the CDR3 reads TGTGCCAGCAGTTTACTGACAGGGGACGAGCAGTACTTC.

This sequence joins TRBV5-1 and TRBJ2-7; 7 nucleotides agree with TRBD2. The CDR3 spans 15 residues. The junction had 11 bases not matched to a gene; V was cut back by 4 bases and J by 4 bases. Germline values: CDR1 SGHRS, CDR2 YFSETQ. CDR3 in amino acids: CASSPGASGAYEQYF. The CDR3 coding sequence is TGCGCCAGCAGCCCCGGGGCTAGCGGAGCGTACGAGCAGTACTTC.

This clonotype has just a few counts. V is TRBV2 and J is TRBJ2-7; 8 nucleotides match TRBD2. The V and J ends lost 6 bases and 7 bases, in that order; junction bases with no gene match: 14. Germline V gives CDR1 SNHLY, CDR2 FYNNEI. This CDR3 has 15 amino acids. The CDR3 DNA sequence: TGTGCCAGCAGCCAAGGTGAACTAGCGGCCGGTGAGCAGTACTTC. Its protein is CASSQGELAAGEQYF.

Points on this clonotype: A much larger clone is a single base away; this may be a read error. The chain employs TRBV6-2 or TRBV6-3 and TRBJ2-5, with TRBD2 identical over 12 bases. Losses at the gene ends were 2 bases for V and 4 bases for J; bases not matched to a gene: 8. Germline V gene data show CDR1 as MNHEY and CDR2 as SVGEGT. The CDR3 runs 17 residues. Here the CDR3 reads CASSYPVTSGRRETQYF. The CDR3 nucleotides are TGTGCCAGCAGTTACCCGGTTACTAGCGGGAGGAGAGAGACCCAGTACTTC.

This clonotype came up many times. CDR3 sequence reads: CSVEGTGLNTEAFF. CDR3 in DNA: TGCAGCGTTGAAGGGACAGGGTTAAACACTGAAGCTTTCTTT. The chain carries TRBV29-1 and TRBJ1-1, with 8 positions matching TRBD1. CDR3 length: 14 amino acids. V dropped 1 base and J dropped 2; count of bases not matched to a gene: 3. Per the germline V gene, CDR1 is SQVTM and CDR2 is ANQGSEA.

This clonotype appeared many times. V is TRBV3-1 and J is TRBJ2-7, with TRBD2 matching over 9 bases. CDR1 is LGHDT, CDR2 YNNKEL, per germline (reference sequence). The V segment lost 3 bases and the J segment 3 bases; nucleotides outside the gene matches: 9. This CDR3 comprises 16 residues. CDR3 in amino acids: CASSQFVAGGRYEQYF. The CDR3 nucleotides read TGTGCCAGCAGCCAGTTTGTGGCGGGAGGGCGCTACGAGCAGTACTTC.

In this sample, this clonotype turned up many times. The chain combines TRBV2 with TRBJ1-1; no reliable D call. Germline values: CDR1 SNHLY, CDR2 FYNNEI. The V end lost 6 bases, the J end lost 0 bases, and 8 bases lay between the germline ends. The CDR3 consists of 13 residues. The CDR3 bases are TGTGCCAGCAGAATGGAGTTGAACACTGAAGCTTTCTTT. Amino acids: CASRMELNTEAFF.

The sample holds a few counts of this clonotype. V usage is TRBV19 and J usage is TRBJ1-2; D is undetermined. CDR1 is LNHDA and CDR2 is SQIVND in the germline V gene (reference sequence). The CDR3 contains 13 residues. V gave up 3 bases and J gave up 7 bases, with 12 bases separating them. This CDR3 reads CASSIKATAGYTF. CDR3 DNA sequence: TGTGCCAGTAGTATTAAGGCGACCGCTGGCTACACCTTC.

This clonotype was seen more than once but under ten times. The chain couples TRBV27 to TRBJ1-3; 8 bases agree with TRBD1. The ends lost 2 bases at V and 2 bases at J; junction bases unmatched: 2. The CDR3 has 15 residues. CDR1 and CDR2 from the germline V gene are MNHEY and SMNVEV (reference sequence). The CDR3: CASSLQGAAGNTIYF. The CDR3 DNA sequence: TGTGCCAGCAGTTTACAGGGGGCGGCTGGAAACACCATATATTTT.

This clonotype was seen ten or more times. The CDR3 loop reads CASSYSYNEQFF. The CDR3 DNA sequence: TGTGCCAGCAGTTACTCGTACAATGAGCAGTTCTTC. The genes are TRBV6-5 and TRBJ2-1, with D uncertain. Trimming took off 0 bases at V and 4 bases at J, with 1 base between the two ends. CDR1 is MNHEY and CDR2 is SVGAGI in the germline V gene. CDR3 length: 12 residues.

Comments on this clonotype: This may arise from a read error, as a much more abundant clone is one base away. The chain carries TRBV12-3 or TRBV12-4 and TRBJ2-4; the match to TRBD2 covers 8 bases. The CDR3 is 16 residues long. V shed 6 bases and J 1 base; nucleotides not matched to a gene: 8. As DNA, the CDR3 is TGTGCCAGCAGCCATGGGACTAGTTTCGCCAAAAACATTCAGTACTTC. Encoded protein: CASSHGTSFAKNIQYF.

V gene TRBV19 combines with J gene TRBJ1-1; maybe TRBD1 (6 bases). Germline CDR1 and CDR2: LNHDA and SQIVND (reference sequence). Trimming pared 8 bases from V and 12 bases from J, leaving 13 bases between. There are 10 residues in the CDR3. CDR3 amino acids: CASGQWGTFF. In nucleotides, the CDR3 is TGTGCCAGTGGACAGTGGGGAACTTTCTTT.